This T cell receptor beta chain was retrieved from a study of radiation and T cells in renal cell carcinoma. Assay: immunoSEQ multiplex PCR; the TCRdb copy retains only in-frame clones and omits some. The sample holds 120,000 to 150,000 clones, 75% to 90% seen once. Specified time point: blood 4 weeks post-SBRT, at nephrectomy. Treatment reported: 15 Gy SBRT to primary tumor, nephrectomy 4 weeks later. Radiation-treated patients gave blood at baseline, week 2 and week 4. The TCR comes from a woman in her 50s with renal cell carcinoma. The input for sequencing was blood, taken from a patient whose treatment included radiotherapy and nephrectomy.

CDR3 nucleotides: TGTGCCAGCAGCGTCGGAGGGGGGGACTACGAGCAGTACTTC. Protein: CASSVGGGDYEQYF. The rearrangement uses TRBV9 and TRBJ2-7; the D gene is possibly TRBD2 (7 bases). With 2 bases removed from V and 3 bases from J, the gap between germline ends came to 12 bases. Germline-derived CDR1 and CDR2 are SGDLS and YYNGEE. This CDR3 has 14 amino acids.